The 13 T cell receptor beta chains reported below all come from one sample, sequenced in a study of regulatory dendritic cells for organ transplantation. TCRdb's table, derived via immunoSEQ multiplex PCR, lists solely in-frame clones and lacks some. Counted here are 25,000 to 30,000 clones, roughly 85% occurring once; the ten biggest clones make up approximately 0.39%. Sequenced sample: naive CD8+ T cells from blood. Subset defined: CD45RA+ naive T cells. The receptors were gathered from a human donor in good health.

The DNA of the CDR3 is TGTGCCAGCAGCTTCGAGGACAGGGGAAACAACGAGCAGTACTTC. It encodes CASSFEDRGNNEQYF. The chain links TRBV13 to TRBJ2-7, with 9 bases that match TRBD1. V shed 3 bases and J 5 bases; nucleotides not matched to a gene: 8. The CDR3 spans 15 residues. Germline lookup yields CDR1 PRHDT and CDR2 FYEKMQ (reference sequence).

As regards this clone: Other DNA sequences in the sample encode the same CDR3. V usage is TRBV27 and J usage is TRBJ1-5; 10 nucleotides line up with TRBD1. Germline V gene data show CDR1 as MNHEY and CDR2 as SMNVEV (reference sequence). The CDR3 loop spans 15 amino acids. V gave up 2 bases and J gave up 2 bases; unmatched junction bases: 0. DNA of the CDR3: TGTGCCAGCAGTTTAGGGACAGGGGGCAATCAGCCCCAGCATTTT. Protein: CASSLGTGGNQPQHF.

The table lists this clone with a count of one. V is TRBV7-9 and J is TRBJ2-7; TRBD1 matches 7 bases. There are 16 residues in the CDR3. Germline CDR1 is SEHNR and CDR2 is FQNEAQ (reference sequence). V lost 1 base, J lost 5 bases, and 11 bases stayed unmatched. The CDR3 is CASSLVIGPQGDEQYF. As DNA, the CDR3 is TGTGCCAGCAGCTTAGTAATCGGGCCTCAGGGGGACGAGCAGTACTTC.

About this clone: Since the CDR3 does not end with the conserved phenylalanine or tryptophan, this likely comes from a read error. This sequence joins TRBV6-1 and TRBJ1-2; unclear D gene. This CDR3 has 11 amino acids. The germline V gene encodes CDR1 MNHNS and CDR2 SASEGT. Trimming shortened V by 5 bases and J by 4 bases, and 5 bases separated the two germline ends. The DNA for the CDR3 is TGTGCCAGCAGTTTGGGCTATGGCTACACCCTC. It is translated as CASSLGYGYTL.

This clone was detected a few times. This sequence joins TRBV6-1 and TRBJ1-2; unclear D gene. Looked up from germline, CDR1 is MNHNS and CDR2 is SASEGT. CDR3 length: 13 residues. V gave up 7 bases and J gave up 1 base, with 10 bases separating them. The chain's CDR3 is CASKGANNYGYTF. In DNA, the CDR3 is TGTGCCAGCAAGGGAGCGAATAACTATGGCTACACCTTC.

The gene calls are TRBV4-1 and TRBJ2-7; D is possibly TRBD1 (5 bases). The CDR3 is 17 residues long. Germline V gene sequence: CDR1 MGHRA, CDR2 YSYEKL. V was cut by 0 bases and J by 3 bases, with 18 bases left in between. CDR3 amino acids: CASSQESPLRGDYEQYF. The CDR3 DNA reads TGCGCCAGCAGCCAAGAGTCTCCCCTAAGGGGTGACTACGAGCAGTACTTC.

CDR3 amino acids: CATSRMTGAVEAFF. The CDR3 DNA reads as TGTGCCACCAGCAGAATGACAGGGGCCGTTGAAGCTTTCTTT. The chain uses TRBV15 and TRBJ1-1, with 8 bases identical to TRBD1. This CDR3 comprises 14 residues. V shed 2 bases and J 7 bases; nucleotides not matched to a gene: 6. In germline, CDR1 is LNHNV, CDR2 YYDKDF (reference sequence).

In the case of this clone: It is unclear where the CDR3 begins or ends on the DNA, so no DNA is shown, and the CDR3 is as TCRdb lists it. This CDR3 reads CASSSSGLASYEQYF. The chain uses TRBV6-5 and TRBJ2-7; the D segment call TRBD2 is taken from the table without a DNA check. The CDR3 numbers 15 amino acids, ends counted. Germline assignment: CDR1 MNHEY and CDR2 SVGAGI.

This chain uses TRBV4-3 with TRBJ1-2; D call uncertain. In germline, CDR1 is LGHNA, CDR2 YSLEER. CDR3 length: 15 amino acids. The V gene lost 0 bases and the J gene lost 5 bases, with 13 bases spanning the gap. The CDR3 nucleotides read TGCGCCAGCAGCCAAGAGTATAGCGGGTCGTATGGCTACACCTTC. It yields the protein CASSQEYSGSYGYTF.

The chain couples TRBV7-6 to TRBJ1-2; 9 nucleotides match TRBD1. The junction had 4 bases not matched to a gene; V was cut back by 5 bases and J by 0 bases. The germline CDR1 and CDR2 sequences are SGHVS and FNYEAQ. This CDR3 contains 15 residues. For the CDR3, the DNA is TGTGCCAGCAGCGATAGACAGGGGGCTAACTATGGCTACACCTTC. Translation gives CASSDRQGANYGYTF.

The chain has TRBV6-4 and TRBJ2-7; 8 nucleotides line up with TRBD2. The CDR3 is made up of 16 amino acids. Looked up from germline, CDR1 is MRHNA and CDR2 is SNTAGT. Trimming cost V 2 bases and J 1 base; bases outside gene matches: 7. The CDR3 nucleotides are TGTGCCAGCAGTGACCCCATGCGGGGGGCTTCCTACGAGCAGTACTTC. Its translation is CASSDPMRGASYEQYF.

This sequence joins TRBV6-1 and TRBJ2-7; D call uncertain. Per the germline V gene, CDR1 is MNHNS and CDR2 is SASEGT. The germline V and J ends were trimmed by 4 bases and 6 bases, with 10 bases remaining between them. The length of the CDR3 is 12 residues. The CDR3: CASSVTLLEQYF. The CDR3 DNA sequence: TGTGCCAGCAGTGTGACACTCCTCGAGCAGTACTTC.

This clone has just a few counts. The rearrangement uses TRBV7-8 and TRBJ2-2, with TRBD1 matching over 11 bases. J lost 6 bases, V lost 4 bases, and 4 bases had no gene match. The CDR3 spans 15 residues. CDR1 is SGHVS and CDR2 is FQNEAQ in the germline V gene. CDR3 in amino acids: CASSSGTGGAGELFF. The CDR3 bases are TGTGCCAGCAGCTCTGGGACAGGGGGGGCCGGGGAGCTGTTTTTT.